This TCR beta chain was captured by sequencing in a study of OX40 agonist ivuxolimab in advanced cancers. The wider study: Ivuxolimab, which patients received intravenously every 2 weeks, was dosed at 0.01 to 10 mg/kg. People in dose escalation had one of these cancers: hepatocellular carcinoma, melanoma, renal cell or head and neck cancer.

Clones were sequenced by immunoSEQ multiplex PCR, and TCRdb holds only the in-frame ones, with some missing. The sample has over 80,000 clones, roughly 90% seen once. V lost 5 bases to trimming and J lost 4 bases; unmatched junction nucleotides: 6. The CDR3 runs to 17 residues. Germline CDR1 is SGHTA and CDR2 is FQGNSA. The rearrangement joins TRBV7-2 to TRBJ2-3; TRBD2 agrees at 16 bases. Sequencing was performed on CD4+ or CD8+ T cells sorted from blood, taken in a trial of the OX40 agonist ivuxolimab. This receptor was obtained from an adult with an advanced solid tumor such as melanoma, head and neck, liver or kidney cancer. Here the CDR3 reads CASSKPGTSGRADTQYF. DNA of the CDR3: TGTGCCAGCAGCAAACCCGGGACTAGCGGGAGGGCAGATACGCAGTATTTT.